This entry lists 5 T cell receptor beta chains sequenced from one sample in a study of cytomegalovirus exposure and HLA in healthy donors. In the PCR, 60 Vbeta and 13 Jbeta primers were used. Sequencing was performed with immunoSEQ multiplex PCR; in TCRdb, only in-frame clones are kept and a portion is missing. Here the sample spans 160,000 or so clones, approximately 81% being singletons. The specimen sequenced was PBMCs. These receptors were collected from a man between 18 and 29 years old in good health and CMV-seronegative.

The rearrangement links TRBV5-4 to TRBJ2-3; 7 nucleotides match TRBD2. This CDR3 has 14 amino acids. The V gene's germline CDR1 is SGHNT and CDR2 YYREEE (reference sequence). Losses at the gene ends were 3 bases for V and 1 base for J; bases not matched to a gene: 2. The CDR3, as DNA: TGTGCCAGCAGCTGGGGAGGGGGCACAGATACGCAGTATTTT. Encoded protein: CASSWGGGTDTQYF.

CDR3 loop: CASSLQGARNYGYTF. The DNA of the CDR3 is TGTGCCAGCAGCTTACAAGGCGCGAGGAACTATGGCTACACCTTC. V usage is TRBV7-8 and J usage is TRBJ1-2; D unclear. Per germline, CDR1 SGHVS and CDR2 FQNEAQ. V shed 2 bases and J shed 2 bases, with 12 bases lying between them. This CDR3 has 15 amino acids.

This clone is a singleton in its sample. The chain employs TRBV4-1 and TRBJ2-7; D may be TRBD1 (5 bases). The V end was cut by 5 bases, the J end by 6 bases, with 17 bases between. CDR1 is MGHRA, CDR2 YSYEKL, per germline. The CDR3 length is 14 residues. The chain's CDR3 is CASSSGLGPPEQYF. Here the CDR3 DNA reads TGCGCCAGCAGCTCAGGCCTGGGGCCCCCCGAGCAGTACTTC.

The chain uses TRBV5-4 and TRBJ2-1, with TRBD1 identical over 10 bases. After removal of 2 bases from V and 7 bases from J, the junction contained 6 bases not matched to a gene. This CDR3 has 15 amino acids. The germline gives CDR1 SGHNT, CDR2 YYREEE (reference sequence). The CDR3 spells CASSLPGQGRNEQFF. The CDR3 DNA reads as TGTGCCAGCAGCTTACCGGGACAGGGGAGGAATGAGCAGTTCTTC.

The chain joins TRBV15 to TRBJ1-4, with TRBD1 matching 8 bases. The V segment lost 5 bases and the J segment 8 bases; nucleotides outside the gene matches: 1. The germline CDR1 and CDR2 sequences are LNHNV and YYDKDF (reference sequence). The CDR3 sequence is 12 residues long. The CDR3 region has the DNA TGTGCCACCAGCGGACAGGGAGAAAAACTGTTTTTT. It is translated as CATSGQGEKLFF.